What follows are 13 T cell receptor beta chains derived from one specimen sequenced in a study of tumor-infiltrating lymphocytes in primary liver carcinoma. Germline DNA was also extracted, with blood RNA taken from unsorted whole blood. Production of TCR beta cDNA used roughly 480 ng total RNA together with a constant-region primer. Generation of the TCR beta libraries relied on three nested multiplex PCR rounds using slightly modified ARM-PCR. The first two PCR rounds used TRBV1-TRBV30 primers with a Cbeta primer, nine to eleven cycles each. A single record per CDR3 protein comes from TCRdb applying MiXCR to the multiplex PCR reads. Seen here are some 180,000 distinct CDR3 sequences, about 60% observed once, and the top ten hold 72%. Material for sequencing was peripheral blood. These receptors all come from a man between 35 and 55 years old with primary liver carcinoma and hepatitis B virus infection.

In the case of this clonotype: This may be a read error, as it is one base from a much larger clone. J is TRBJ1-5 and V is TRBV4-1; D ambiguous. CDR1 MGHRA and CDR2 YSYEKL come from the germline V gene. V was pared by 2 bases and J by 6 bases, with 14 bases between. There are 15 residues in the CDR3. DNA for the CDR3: TGCGCCAGCAGCCAACTCACGGGAGCAACTCAGCCCCAGCATTTT. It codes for CASSQLTGATQPQHF.

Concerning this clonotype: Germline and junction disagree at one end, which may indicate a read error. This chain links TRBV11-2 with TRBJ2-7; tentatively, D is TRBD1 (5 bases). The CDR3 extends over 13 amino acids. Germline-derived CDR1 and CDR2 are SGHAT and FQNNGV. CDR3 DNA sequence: TGTGCCAGCAGCTTAGATCAGGGTTACGAGCAGTGCTTC. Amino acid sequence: CASSLDQGYEQCF.

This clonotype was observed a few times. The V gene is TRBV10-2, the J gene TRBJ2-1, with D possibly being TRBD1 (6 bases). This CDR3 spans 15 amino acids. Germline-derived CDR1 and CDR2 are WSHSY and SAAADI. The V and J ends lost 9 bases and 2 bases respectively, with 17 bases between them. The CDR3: CARGGTAFPYNEQFF. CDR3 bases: TGCGCCAGAGGGGGAACGGCCTTTCCCTACAATGAGCAGTTCTTC.

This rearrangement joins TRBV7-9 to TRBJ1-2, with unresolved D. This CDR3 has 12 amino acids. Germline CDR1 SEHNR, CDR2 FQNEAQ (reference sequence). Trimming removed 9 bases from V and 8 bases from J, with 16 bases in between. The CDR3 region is CARSRVGAGYTF. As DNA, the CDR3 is TGTGCCAGGAGCCGCGTGGGAGCCGGCTACACCTTC.

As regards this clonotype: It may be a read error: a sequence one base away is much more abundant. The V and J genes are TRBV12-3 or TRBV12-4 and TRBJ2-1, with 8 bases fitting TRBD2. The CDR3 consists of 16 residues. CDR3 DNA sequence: TGTGCCAGCAGCAAGGTCACTAGCGGATCCTACAGTGAGCAGTTCTTC. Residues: CASSKVTSGSYSEQFF.

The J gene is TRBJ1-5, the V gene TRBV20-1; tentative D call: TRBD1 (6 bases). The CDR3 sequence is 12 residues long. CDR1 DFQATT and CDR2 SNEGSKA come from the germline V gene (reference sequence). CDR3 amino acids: CLRGRVNQPQHF. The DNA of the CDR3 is TGCCTCAGGGGCAGGGTCAATCAGCCCCAGCATTTT.

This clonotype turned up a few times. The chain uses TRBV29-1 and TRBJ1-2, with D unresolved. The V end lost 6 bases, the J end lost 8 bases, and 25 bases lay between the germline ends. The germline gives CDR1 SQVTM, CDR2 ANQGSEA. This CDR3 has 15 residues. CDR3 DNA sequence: TGCAGCGTAGATCTGAGCACGGGAAGGGAGGGCGGCTACACCTTC. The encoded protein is CSVDLSTGREGGYTF.

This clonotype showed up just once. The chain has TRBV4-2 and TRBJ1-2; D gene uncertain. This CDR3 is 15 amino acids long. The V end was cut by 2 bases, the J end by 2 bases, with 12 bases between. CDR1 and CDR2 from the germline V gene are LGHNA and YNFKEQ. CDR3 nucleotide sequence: TGTGCCAGCAGCCAAAATACGTCGGGGAACTATGGCTACACCTTC. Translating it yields CASSQNTSGNYGYTF.

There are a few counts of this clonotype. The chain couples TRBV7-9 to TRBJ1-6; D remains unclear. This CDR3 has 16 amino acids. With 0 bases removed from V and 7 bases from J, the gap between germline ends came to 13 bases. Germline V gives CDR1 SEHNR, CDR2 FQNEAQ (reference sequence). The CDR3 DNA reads TGTGCCAGCAGCTTAGCGCGAAGTCAGAGCAATTCACCCCTCCACTTT. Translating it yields CASSLARSQSNSPLHF. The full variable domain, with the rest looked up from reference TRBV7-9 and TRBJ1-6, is DTGVSQNPRHKITKRGQNVTFRCDPISEHNRLYWYRQTLGQGPEFLTYFQNEAQLEKSRLLSDRFSAERPKGSFSTLEIQRTEQGDSAMYLCASSLARSQSNSPLHFGNGTRLTVT.

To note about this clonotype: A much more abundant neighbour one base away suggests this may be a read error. The CDR3, as DNA: TGTACCAGCAGCTTGGCGACAGGGGGTCACGAAAAACTGTTTTTT. It codes for CTSSLATGGHEKLFF. The rearrangement uses TRBV7-8 and TRBJ1-4; 9 bases agree with TRBD1. The CDR3 loop spans 15 amino acids. CDR1 and CDR2 from the germline V gene are SGHVS and FQNEAQ.

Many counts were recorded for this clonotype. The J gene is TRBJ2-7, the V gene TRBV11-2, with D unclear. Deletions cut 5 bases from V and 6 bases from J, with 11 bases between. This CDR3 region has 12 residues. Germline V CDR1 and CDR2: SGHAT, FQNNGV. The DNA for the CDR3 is TGTGCCAGCAGCCGTCCGGTGGGCGAGCAGTACTTC. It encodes CASSRPVGEQYF.

CDR3 DNA sequence: TGTGCCAGCAGACCTGGACGGATTGTCACGGGAGGGGAGCTAGCCAAAAACATTCAGTACTTC. This translates into CASRPGRIVTGGELAKNIQYF. The V call is TRBV5-6, the J call TRBJ2-4, with 8 nucleotides matching TRBD2. Germline V gives CDR1 SGHDT, CDR2 YYEEEE. The CDR3 consists of 21 residues. J gave up 0 bases and V 5 bases, and 22 bases lay outside the gene matches.

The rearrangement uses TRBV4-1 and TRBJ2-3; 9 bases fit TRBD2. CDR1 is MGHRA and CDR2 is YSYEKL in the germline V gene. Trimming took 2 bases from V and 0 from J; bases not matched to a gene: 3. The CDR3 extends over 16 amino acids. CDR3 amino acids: CASSQISGGSTDTQYF. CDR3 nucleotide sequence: TGCGCCAGCAGCCAAATTAGCGGGGGAAGCACAGATACGCAGTATTTT.